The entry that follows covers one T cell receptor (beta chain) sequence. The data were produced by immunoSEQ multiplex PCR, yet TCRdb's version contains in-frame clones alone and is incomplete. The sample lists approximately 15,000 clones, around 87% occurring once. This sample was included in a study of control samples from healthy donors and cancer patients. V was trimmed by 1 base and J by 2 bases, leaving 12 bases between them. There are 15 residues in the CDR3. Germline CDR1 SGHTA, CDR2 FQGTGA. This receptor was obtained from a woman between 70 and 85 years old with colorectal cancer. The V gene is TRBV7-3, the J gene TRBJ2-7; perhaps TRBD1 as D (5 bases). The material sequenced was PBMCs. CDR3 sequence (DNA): TGTGCCAGCAGCTTAAGTTCAGGGCCTCCCTACGAGCAGTACTTC. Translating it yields CASSLSSGPPYEQYF.